The TCR beta chain described here comes from a study of OX40 agonist ivuxolimab in advanced cancers. The overall study: Patients enrolled in dose escalation were diagnosed with hepatocellular carcinoma, melanoma, renal cell or head and neck cancer.

The protocol was immunoSEQ multiplex PCR, while the TCRdb copy is restricted to in-frame clones and leaves out a portion. This repertoire shows around 14,000 clones, about 93% found once; its top ten account for about 20%. General study points: CD4+ and CD8+ T cells in blood underwent clonal expansion by week 6 at 0.1 to 3.0 mg/kg. The 0.1-3.0 mg/kg partial responders had among the lowest clonal expansion.

This clone is a singleton in its sample. Its antigen is as yet unknown. The sequencing here drew on CD4+ or CD8+ T cells sorted from blood, taken in a trial of the OX40 agonist ivuxolimab. The TCR was taken from an adult with an advanced solid tumor such as melanoma, head and neck, liver or kidney cancer.

The DNA for the CDR3 is TGTGCCAGCAGGTTTCGATCCGTAGGCGAGCAGTACTTC. Translated: CASRFRSVGEQYF. The chain joins TRBV6-1 to TRBJ2-7; D unresolved. Per the germline V gene, CDR1 is MNHNS and CDR2 is SASEGT. V was cut by 6 bases and J by 6 bases, with 15 bases left in between. CDR3 length equals 13 residues.